This T cell receptor (beta chain) was sequenced in a study of OX40 agonist ivuxolimab in advanced cancers. Germline trimming cut 5 bases from V and 5 bases from J; bases unmatched to any gene: 9. The germline CDR1 and CDR2 sequences are MDHEN and SYDVKM. This CDR3 comprises 15 residues. Assay used: immunoSEQ multiplex PCR; TCRdb lists only in-frame clones, some missing. The sample holds 80,000 or so clones, about 90% seen once. The rearrangement uses TRBV28 and TRBJ2-3, with 8 bases aligning to TRBD1. This receptor was taken from an adult with an advanced solid tumor such as melanoma, head and neck, liver or kidney cancer. The source was CD4+ or CD8+ T cells sorted from blood, collected in a trial of the OX40 agonist ivuxolimab. CDR3 protein: CASSIFQGAGDTQYF. The CDR3 DNA is TGTGCCAGCAGTATTTTTCAGGGGGCGGGAGATACGCAGTATTTT.